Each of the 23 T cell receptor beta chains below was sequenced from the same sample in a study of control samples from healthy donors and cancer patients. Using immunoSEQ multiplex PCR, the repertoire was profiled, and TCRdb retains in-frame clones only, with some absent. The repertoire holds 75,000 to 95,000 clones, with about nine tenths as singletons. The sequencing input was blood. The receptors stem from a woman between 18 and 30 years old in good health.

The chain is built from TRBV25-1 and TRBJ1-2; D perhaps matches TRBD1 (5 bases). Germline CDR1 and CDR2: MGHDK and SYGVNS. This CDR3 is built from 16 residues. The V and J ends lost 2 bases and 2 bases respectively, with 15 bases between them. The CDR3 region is CASSELGGEGNYGYTF. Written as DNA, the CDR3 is TGTGCCAGCAGTGAACTCGGAGGAGAGGGGAACTATGGCTACACCTTC.

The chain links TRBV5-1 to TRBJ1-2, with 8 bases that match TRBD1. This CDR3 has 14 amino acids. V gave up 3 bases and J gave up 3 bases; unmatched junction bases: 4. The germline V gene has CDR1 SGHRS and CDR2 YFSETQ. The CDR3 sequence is CASSSGQGDYGYTF. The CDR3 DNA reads TGCGCCAGCAGCTCCGGACAGGGTGACTATGGCTACACCTTC.

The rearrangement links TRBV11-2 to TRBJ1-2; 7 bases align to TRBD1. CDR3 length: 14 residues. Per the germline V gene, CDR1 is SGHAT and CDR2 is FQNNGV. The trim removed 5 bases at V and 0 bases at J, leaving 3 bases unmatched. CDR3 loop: CASSPGTANYGYTF. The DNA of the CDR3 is TGTGCCAGCAGCCCAGGGACAGCTAACTATGGCTACACCTTC.

The CDR3 region has the DNA TGTGCCAGCAGATCCCCCGGGACAGGGGGCATCGATGAGCAGTTCTTC. Its protein is CASRSPGTGGIDEQFF. This chain links TRBV27 with TRBJ2-1; 12 nucleotides match TRBD1. This CDR3 is 16 amino acids long. Per the germline V gene, CDR1 is MNHEY and CDR2 is SMNVEV (reference sequence). J lost 8 bases, V lost 6 bases, and 11 bases had no gene match.

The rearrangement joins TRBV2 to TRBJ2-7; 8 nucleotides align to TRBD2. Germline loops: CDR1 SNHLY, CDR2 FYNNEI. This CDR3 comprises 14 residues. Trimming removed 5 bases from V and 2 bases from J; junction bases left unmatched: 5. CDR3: CASSPSGRAYEQYF. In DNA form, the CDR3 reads TGTGCCAGCAGTCCTAGCGGGCGAGCCTACGAGCAGTACTTC. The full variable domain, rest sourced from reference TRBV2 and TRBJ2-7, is EPEVTQTPSHQVTQMGQEVILRCVPISNHLYFYWYRQILGQKVEFLVSFYNNEISEKSEIFDDQFSVERPDGSNFTLKIRSTKLEDSAMYFCASSPSGRAYEQYFGPGTRLTVT.

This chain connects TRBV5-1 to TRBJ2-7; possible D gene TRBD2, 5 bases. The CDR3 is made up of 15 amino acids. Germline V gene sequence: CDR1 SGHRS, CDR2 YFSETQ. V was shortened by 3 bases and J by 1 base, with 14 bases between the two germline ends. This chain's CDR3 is CASSSRTRGSYEQYF. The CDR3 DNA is TGCGCCAGCAGCTCAAGGACCCGCGGGTCCTACGAGCAGTACTTC.

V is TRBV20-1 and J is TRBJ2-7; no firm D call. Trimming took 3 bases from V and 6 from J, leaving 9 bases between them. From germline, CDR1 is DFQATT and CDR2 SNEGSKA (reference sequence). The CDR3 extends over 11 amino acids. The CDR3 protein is CSASREVEQYF. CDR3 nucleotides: TGCAGTGCTAGTCGCGAAGTCGAGCAGTACTTC.

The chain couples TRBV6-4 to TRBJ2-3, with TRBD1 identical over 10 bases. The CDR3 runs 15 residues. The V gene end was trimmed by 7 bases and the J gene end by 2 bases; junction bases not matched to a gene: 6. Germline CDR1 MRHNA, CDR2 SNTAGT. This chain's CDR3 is CASTSGQGSTDTQYF. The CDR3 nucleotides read TGTGCCAGCACCTCGGGACAGGGGTCCACAGATACGCAGTATTTT.

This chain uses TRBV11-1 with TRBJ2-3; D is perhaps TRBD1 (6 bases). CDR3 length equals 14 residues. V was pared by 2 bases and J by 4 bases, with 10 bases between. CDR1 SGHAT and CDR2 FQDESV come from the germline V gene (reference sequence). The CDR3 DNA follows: TGTGCCAGCAGCTTAAATCAGGGGCCAGATACGCAGTATTTT. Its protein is CASSLNQGPDTQYF.

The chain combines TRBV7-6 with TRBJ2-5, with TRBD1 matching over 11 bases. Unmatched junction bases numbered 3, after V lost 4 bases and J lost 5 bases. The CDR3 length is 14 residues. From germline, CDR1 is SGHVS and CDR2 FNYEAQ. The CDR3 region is CASSSGQGGETQYF. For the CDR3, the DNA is TGTGCCAGCAGCTCGGGACAGGGGGGGGAGACCCAGTACTTC.

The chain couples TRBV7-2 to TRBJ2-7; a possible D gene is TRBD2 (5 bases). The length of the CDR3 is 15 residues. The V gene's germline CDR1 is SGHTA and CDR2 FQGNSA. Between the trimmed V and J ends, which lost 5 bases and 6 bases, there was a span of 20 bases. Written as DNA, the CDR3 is TGTGCCAGCAGCACCGGACCGGCGGGTTCGGGCGAGCAGTACTTC. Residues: CASSTGPAGSGEQYF.

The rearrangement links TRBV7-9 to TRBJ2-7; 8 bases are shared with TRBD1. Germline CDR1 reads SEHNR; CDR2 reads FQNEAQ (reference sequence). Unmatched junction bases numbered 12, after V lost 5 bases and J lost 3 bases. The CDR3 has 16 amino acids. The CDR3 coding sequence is TGTGCCAGCAGCGGGACTGGCGGGACAGGCCGCTACGAGCAGTACTTC. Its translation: CASSGTGGTGRYEQYF. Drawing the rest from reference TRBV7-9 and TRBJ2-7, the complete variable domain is DTGVSQNPRHKITKRGQNVTFRCDPISEHNRLYWYRQTLGQGPEFLTYFQNEAQLEKSRLLSDRFSAERPKGSFSTLEIQRTEQGDSAMYLCASSGTGGTGRYEQYFGPGTRLTVT.

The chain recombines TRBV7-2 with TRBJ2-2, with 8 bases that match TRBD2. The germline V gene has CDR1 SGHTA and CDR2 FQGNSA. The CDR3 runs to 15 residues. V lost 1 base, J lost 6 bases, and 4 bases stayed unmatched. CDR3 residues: CASSLVAGGAGELFF. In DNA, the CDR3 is TGTGCCAGCAGCTTAGTCGCGGGGGGTGCCGGGGAGCTGTTTTTT.

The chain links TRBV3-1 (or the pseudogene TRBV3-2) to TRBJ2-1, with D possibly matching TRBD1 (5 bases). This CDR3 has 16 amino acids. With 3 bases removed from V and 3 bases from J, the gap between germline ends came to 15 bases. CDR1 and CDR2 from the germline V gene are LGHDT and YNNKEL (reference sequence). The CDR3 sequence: CASSQYRFSSYNEQFF. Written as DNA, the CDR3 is TGTGCCAGCAGCCAGTACAGGTTCTCCAGCTACAATGAGCAGTTCTTC.

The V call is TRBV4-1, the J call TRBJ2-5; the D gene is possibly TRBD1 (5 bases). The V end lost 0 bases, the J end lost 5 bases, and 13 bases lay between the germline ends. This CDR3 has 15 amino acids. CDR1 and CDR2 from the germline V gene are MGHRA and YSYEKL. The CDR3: CASSQETAGWETQYF. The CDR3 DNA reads TGCGCCAGCAGCCAAGAAACAGCAGGGTGGGAGACCCAGTACTTC.

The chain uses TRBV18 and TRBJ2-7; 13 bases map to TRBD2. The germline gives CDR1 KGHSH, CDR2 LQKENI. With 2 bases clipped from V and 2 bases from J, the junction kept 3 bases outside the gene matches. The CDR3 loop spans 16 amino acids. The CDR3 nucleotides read TGTGCCAGCTCACCATCCACTAGCGGGGGGGCCTACGAGCAGTACTTC. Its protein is CASSPSTSGGAYEQYF. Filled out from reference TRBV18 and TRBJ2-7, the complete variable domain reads NAGVMQNPRHLVRRRGQEARLRCSPMKGHSHVYWYRQLPEEGLKFMVYLQKENIIDESGMPKERFSAEFPKEGPSILRIQQVVRGDSAAYFCASSPSTSGGAYEQYFGPGTRLTVT.

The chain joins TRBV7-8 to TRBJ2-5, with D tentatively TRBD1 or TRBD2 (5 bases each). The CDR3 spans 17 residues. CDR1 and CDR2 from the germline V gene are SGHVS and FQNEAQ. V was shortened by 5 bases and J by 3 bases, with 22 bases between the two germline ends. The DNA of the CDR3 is TGTGCCAGCAGCCGAAGCGAGACCGGGACGGGGAAAGAGACCCAGTACTTC. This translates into CASSRSETGTGKETQYF.

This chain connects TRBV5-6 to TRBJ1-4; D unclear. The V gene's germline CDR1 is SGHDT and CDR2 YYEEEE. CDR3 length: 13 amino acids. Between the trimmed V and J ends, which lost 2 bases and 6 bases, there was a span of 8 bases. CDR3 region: CASSLGSHEKLFF. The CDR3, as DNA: TGTGCCAGCAGCTTAGGGAGCCATGAAAAACTGTTTTTT.

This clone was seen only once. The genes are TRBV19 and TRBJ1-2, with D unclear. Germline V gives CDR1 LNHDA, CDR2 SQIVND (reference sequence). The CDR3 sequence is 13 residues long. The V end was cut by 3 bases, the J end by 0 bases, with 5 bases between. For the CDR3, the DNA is TGTGCCAGTAGTATTTTCACTAACTATGGCTACACCTTC. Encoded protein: CASSIFTNYGYTF.

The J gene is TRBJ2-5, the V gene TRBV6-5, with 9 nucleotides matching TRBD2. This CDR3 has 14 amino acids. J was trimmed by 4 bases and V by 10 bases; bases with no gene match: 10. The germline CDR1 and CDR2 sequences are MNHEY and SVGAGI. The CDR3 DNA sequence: TGTGCCAACCCGGGAGCGGGGGGCATAGAGACCCAGTACTTC. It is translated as CANPGAGGIETQYF.

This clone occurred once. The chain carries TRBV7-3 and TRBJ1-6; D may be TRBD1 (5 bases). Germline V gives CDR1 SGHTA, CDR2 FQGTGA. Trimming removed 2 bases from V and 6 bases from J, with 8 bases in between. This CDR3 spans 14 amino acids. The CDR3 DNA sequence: TGTGCCAGCAGCTTACAGGGTCCTAATTCACCCCTCCACTTT. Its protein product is CASSLQGPNSPLHF.

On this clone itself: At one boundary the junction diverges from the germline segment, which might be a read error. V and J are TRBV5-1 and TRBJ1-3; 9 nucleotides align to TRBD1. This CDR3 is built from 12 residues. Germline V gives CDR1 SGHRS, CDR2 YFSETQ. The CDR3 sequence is CASSLTGGSPHF. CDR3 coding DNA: TGCGCCAGCAGCTTAACAGGGGGCTCTCCCCATTTT.

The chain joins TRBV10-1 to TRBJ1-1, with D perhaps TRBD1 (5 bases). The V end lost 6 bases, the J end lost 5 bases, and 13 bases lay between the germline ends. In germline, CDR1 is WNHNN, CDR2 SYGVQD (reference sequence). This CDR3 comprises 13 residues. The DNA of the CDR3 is TGCGCCAGCAGCTATTCCGGGGGGACTGAAGCTTTCTTT. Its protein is CASSYSGGTEAFF.